This T cell receptor (beta chain) was observed in a study of blood T cell repertoires in COVID-19. Study-wide context: The United States, Italy and Spain were the sources of the acute and convalescent COVID-19 samples. From T cells, B-cell-depleted T cells, or PBMCs came the material, which was cDNA or gDNA.

The germline gives CDR1 MDHEN, CDR2 SYDVKM. The CDR3 sequence is 17 residues long. V was cut by 4 bases and J by 3 bases, with 22 bases left in between. Authors' processing steps: Quantification of nucleated cells was approximated via reference gene primer amplification. Sequenced by immunoSEQ multiplex PCR; TCRdb stores in-frame clones only, minus some. The DNA gave D and trimming, while V, J and clone size come from that table. The repertoire holds 210,000 or so clones, around nine tenths seen once, with about 12% in the top ten. The chain links TRBV28 to TRBJ2-7; D is ambiguous. This TCR was recovered from a woman between 18 and 30 years old who had recovered from COVID-19. Input material: peripheral blood. CDR3 loop: CASSSPKSARSLYEQYF. CDR3 nucleotides: TGTGCCAGCAGTTCGCCCAAATCGGCTAGGAGTCTCTACGAGCAGTACTTC.